This T cell receptor beta chain originates from a study of CD8 T cells in Susac syndrome (dated by TCRdb to between 2018 and 2021). Turning to the overall study: Of the Susac syndrome patients who were sequenced, eight were in clinical remission while about six had clinically active disease. At blood withdrawal, Susac syndrome patients were either therapy-naive, taking corticosteroids (in some cases with IVIg as well), or taking IVIg alone. Repertoire sequencing was used to test whether CD8+ T cell activation and differentiation in Susac syndrome was antigen driven. Broad study findings and their caveats: The number of individuals in the TCR sequencing and HLA analysis was recognized as being relatively small. The CD4+ T cell repertoire of patients with Susac syndrome showed no detectable clonal expansion.

High-throughput TCR beta sequencing profiled peripheral blood CD8+ and CD4+ T cells from healthy donors, Susac syndrome patients and multiple sclerosis patients. The Susac syndrome patients fulfilled recently defined diagnostic criteria for either definite or probable disease. Bulk CD8+ and CD4+ T cells were purified by magnetic negative isolation, whereas CD8+ TEMRA cells were enriched by FACS. Blood was drawn into EDTA tubes, processed within 24 hours, and PBMCs were isolated by density gradient centrifugation. PBMCs intended for TCR sequencing were cryopreserved in liquid nitrogen and thawed later in a water bath at 37 degrees C. The sorted or isolated CD4+, CD8+ and CD8+ TEMRA cells had a purity of 90% or higher. The junction shows trimming of 0 bases on V and 5 bases on J, plus 7 bases between the germline ends. Based on the germline V gene (reference sequence), the CDR1 and CDR2 sequences are DFQATT and SNEGSKA. Reading from cysteine to phenylalanine, the CDR3 counts 12 amino acids. Kept here is only the CDR3 DNA, which spans 36 bases and is read in frame from base 1.

With regard to this clonotype: Which antigen it targets is not known. Base qualities are not at hand, and no much larger clone is one base apart.

RNA was extracted with the RNeasy kit and roughly 0.5 to 1 ug was reverse transcribed using random hexamers. TCR beta CDR3 regions were amplified with the immunoSEQ multiplex PCR assay covering 54 Vbeta and 13 Jbeta segments. To correct PCR amplification bias, a synthetic template baseline was used for both primer optimization and computational correction. In the original analysis: Reads were assigned to V, D and J genes according to IMGT and analyzed in immunoSEQ Analyzer, with only productive sequences retained. Clonality was calculated as one minus the Shannon entropy normalized by log2 of the number of productive unique sequences. For each patient and control, public and private clones were evaluated within the 100 most prevalent clones. Susac-specific clones were defined as absent from healthy and MS cohorts, over a thousand published viral clones and other ImmuneACCESS disease sequences. Clones were called with MiXCR by TCRdb after fastp trimmed the public reads at Q25, and only in-frame beta chains were retained. Rows with one shared CDR3 protein collapse into an entry with the most common genes and DNA. What appears here as the V and J calls and clone size reflects TCRdb's work, not the paper's. The sample table shows over 150,000 distinct CDR3 sequences, and roughly 94% are seen once. Approximately 0.099% of the sample is in the top ten clones.

The rearrangement joined TRBV20-1 to TRBJ2-5, with no confident D gene call. The source of this sequence is a human donor with Susac syndrome. The sequenced sample consisted of CD4+ T cells from PBMCs. Here the CDR3 is given as CSARDMGETQYF. The nucleotide sequence reads as follows: TGCAGTGCTAGAGACATGGGGGAGACCCAGTACTTC.